The clone carrying this T cell receptor beta chain has only a few counts. Its antigen is not identified. Trimming left V 0 bases short and J 2 bases short, with 9 bases between. CDR1 GTSNPN and CDR2 SVGIG come from the germline V gene (reference sequence). This CDR3 spans 14 amino acids. This entry belongs to a study of molecular identifiers for immune sequencing clone quantification. Study-level points and caveats: Clones above 20 RNA copies held over 98% of effector molecules, under 1% in naive cells. For highly expanded clones, sizes could be underestimated when identical TCR molecules share a barcode.

TCRdb recomputed calls from the PCR reads with MiXCR, one row per CDR3 protein. This repertoire shows about 640,000 distinct CDR3 sequences, just under 20% found once; its top ten account for around 0.9%. Sorted naive CD8 T cells, roughly 20,000 to 1,100,000, were sequenced from 10%, 30% or 50% RNA. Using a CD8+CD4-CCR7+CD45RA+ phenotype, naive CD8 T cells were sorted. The sequencing sample was made of naive CD8+ T cells from blood, with Jurkat cell RNA spiked in. Subset meaning: FACS-sorted CD8+CD4-CCR7+CD45RA+ naive T cells. The source of this sequence is a human donor in good health. Some libraries in this study had Jurkat cell RNA spiked in. The rearrangement uses TRBV30 and TRBJ2-3; D may be TRBD1 (5 bases). Written as DNA, the CDR3 is TGTGCCTGGAGTGTAGTGGGGCTCACAGATACGCAGTATTTT. This sequence encodes CAWSVVGLTDTQYF.